Listed below are T cell receptor beta chains from one sample, sequenced in a study of T cell responses to AZD1222 COVID-19 vaccine. This table comes from immunoSEQ multiplex PCR, and its TCRdb copy is limited to in-frame clones, with some not included. The sample lists some 140,000 clones; around 90% were seen once. The source material was peripheral blood, sampled on day 0 of AZD1222 vaccination. All receptors derive from an adult in good health. The CDR3 runs from the conserved cysteine through the conserved F or W. A D gene is named only where the DNA matches it firmly. A clone size is listed for some rows: how often the clone was seen (once, few, many), or a class if it is expanded.

d_gene: NA; abundance: NA; v_gene: TRBV5-1; j_gene: TRBJ2-2; CDR3nt: TGCGCCAGCAGCTCGGCCCAGGGTGGCGGGGAGCTGTTTTTT; CDR3aa: CASSSAQGGGELFF
d_gene: NA; abundance: NA; v_gene: TRBV6-5; j_gene: TRBJ1-5; CDR3nt: TGTGCCAGCAGCATATCCCCAGGGCAGGGTCAGCCCCAGCATTTT; CDR3aa: CASSISPGQGQPQHF
d_gene: TRBD1; abundance: NA; v_gene: TRBV28; j_gene: TRBJ2-3; CDR3nt: TGTGCCAGCACCTCCGGGACAGGAGGCACAGATACGCAGTATTTT; CDR3aa: CASTSGTGGTDTQYF
d_gene: NA; abundance: NA; v_gene: TRBV7-2; j_gene: TRBJ2-6; CDR3nt: TGTGCCAGCAGCGAGAGACAGGCTGGGGCCAACGTCCTGACTTTC; CDR3aa: CASSERQAGANVLTF
d_gene: NA; abundance: NA; v_gene: TRBV14; j_gene: TRBJ2-2; CDR3nt: TGTGCCAGCAGCCATAGGAACACCGGGGAGCTGTTTTTT; CDR3aa: CASSHRNTGELFF
d_gene: NA; abundance: once; v_gene: TRBV6-5; j_gene: TRBJ1-5; CDR3nt: TGTGCCAGCAGTAGGGGGGGCGATAGCAATCAGCCCCAGCATTTT; CDR3aa: CASSRGGDSNQPQHF
d_gene: NA; abundance: NA; v_gene: TRBV9; j_gene: TRBJ2-1; CDR3nt: TGTGCCAGCAGCTTAAGGACGGGCTACAATGAGCAGTTCTTC; CDR3aa: CASSLRTGYNEQFF
d_gene: NA; abundance: NA; v_gene: TRBV4-1; j_gene: TRBJ1-5; CDR3nt: TGCGCCAGCAGCCAAGATTCCCAGGGACCTCAGCCCCAGCATTTT; CDR3aa: CASSQDSQGPQPQHF
d_gene: NA; abundance: few; v_gene: TRBV5-1; j_gene: TRBJ1-4; CDR3nt: TGCGCCAGCACCCTGCAGGGAGGAGCGGCTGAAAAACTGTTTTTT; CDR3aa: CASTLQGGAAEKLFF
d_gene: NA; abundance: NA; v_gene: TRBV19; j_gene: TRBJ2-3; CDR3nt: TGTGCCAGTAGTATCCCCCAGATCACAGATACGCAGTATTTT; CDR3aa: CASSIPQITDTQYF
d_gene: NA; abundance: NA; v_gene: TRBV5-4; j_gene: TRBJ2-1; CDR3nt: TGTGCCAGCAGCCCATTCGGCGGACAAGCCTTAAATGAGCAGTTCTTC; CDR3aa: CASSPFGGQALNEQFF
d_gene: TRBD2; abundance: NA; v_gene: TRBV5-6; j_gene: TRBJ2-1; CDR3nt: TGTGCCAGCAGCCAACTTGTTATGTTTTCGGCGGGAGGAGGCCATGAGCAGTTCTTC; CDR3aa: CASSQLVMFSAGGGHEQFF
d_gene: NA; abundance: NA; v_gene: TRBV3-1/TRBV3-2; j_gene: TRBJ2-3; CDR3nt: TGTGCCAGCAGCCAATACGGGGAATCAGATACGCAGTATTTT; CDR3aa: CASSQYGESDTQYF
d_gene: NA; abundance: NA; v_gene: TRBV28; j_gene: TRBJ1-1; CDR3nt: TGTGCCAGCAATCCGATGAAGCTCACTGAAGCTTTCTTT; CDR3aa: CASNPMKLTEAFF
d_gene: NA; abundance: NA; v_gene: TRBV5-5; j_gene: TRBJ2-7; CDR3nt: TGTGCCAGCAGCTTGTACTTCGAGCAGTACTTC; CDR3aa: CASSLYFEQYF
d_gene: NA; abundance: NA; v_gene: TRBV5-1; j_gene: TRBJ2-5; CDR3nt: TGCGCCAGCAGCTTGAGGGTGGGTAAAGAGACCCAGTACTTC; CDR3aa: CASSLRVGKETQYF
d_gene: NA; abundance: once; v_gene: TRBV19; j_gene: TRBJ2-7; CDR3nt: TGTGCCAGTAGTATAGAGGGTTTCTACGAGCAGTACTTC; CDR3aa: CASSIEGFYEQYF
d_gene: TRBD1; abundance: NA; v_gene: TRBV28; j_gene: TRBJ1-1; CDR3nt: TGTGCCAGCATCGAACAGGGGGATTGGACTGAAGCTTTCTTT; CDR3aa: CASIEQGDWTEAFF
d_gene: NA; abundance: NA; v_gene: TRBV7-9; j_gene: TRBJ1-4; CDR3nt: TGTGCCAGCAGCTTAGATTCCCAGGGTAATGAAAAACTGTTTTTT; CDR3aa: CASSLDSQGNEKLFF
d_gene: NA; abundance: once; v_gene: TRBV6-5; j_gene: TRBJ1-4; CDR3nt: TGTGCCAGCAGTATAATAGTTGCAACTAATGAAAAACTGTTTTTT; CDR3aa: CASSIIVATNEKLFF
d_gene: TRBD2; abundance: NA; v_gene: TRBV18; j_gene: TRBJ2-1; CDR3nt: TGTGCCAGCTCCCCCCCAGCGGGACTCAATGAGCAGTTCTTC; CDR3aa: CASSPPAGLNEQFF
d_gene: TRBD2; abundance: NA; v_gene: TRBV5-8; j_gene: TRBJ2-2; CDR3nt: TGTGCCAGCAGCCGGACTAGCGGGTACACCGGGGAGCTGTTTTTT; CDR3aa: CASSRTSGYTGELFF
d_gene: NA; abundance: NA; v_gene: TRBV10-2; j_gene: TRBJ2-7; CDR3nt: TGCGCCAGTAGAGGGGAAAACTACGAGCAGTACTTC; CDR3aa: CASRGENYEQYF
d_gene: NA; abundance: NA; v_gene: TRBV30; j_gene: TRBJ1-1; CDR3nt: TGTGCCTGGAGTAGGGGGACTGAAGCTTTCTTT; CDR3aa: CAWSRGTEAFF
d_gene: NA; abundance: NA; v_gene: TRBV2; j_gene: TRBJ2-7; CDR3nt: TGTGCCAGCGACTCCGGGACTCCGTCCTACGAGCAGTACTTC; CDR3aa: CASDSGTPSYEQYF
d_gene: TRBD2; abundance: NA; v_gene: TRBV4-1; j_gene: TRBJ2-3; CDR3nt: TGCGCCAGCAGCCAAGTCCGGACAGGGGTAGGACTAGCGGGGGAGAGGGGTACGCAGTATTTT; CDR3aa: CASSQVRTGVGLAGERGTQYF
d_gene: NA; abundance: NA; v_gene: TRBV3-1/TRBV3-2; j_gene: TRBJ1-4; CDR3nt: TGTGCCAGCAGCCAAGCCGTCCCCCATGAAAAACTGTTTTTT; CDR3aa: CASSQAVPHEKLFF
d_gene: TRBD2; abundance: NA; v_gene: TRBV28; j_gene: TRBJ2-7; CDR3nt: TGTGCCTGTACCAGGACTAGCTCCTACGAGCAGTACTTC; CDR3aa: CACTRTSSYEQYF
d_gene: TRBD1; abundance: NA; v_gene: TRBV19; j_gene: TRBJ1-5; CDR3nt: TGTGCCAGTAGTGCCACAGGGGGCGTCGGCAATCAGCCCCAGCATTTT; CDR3aa: CASSATGGVGNQPQHF
d_gene: TRBD2; abundance: NA; v_gene: TRBV5-1; j_gene: TRBJ2-1; CDR3nt: TGCGCCAGCAGCTCACTAGCGGGAGGAAATGAGCAGTTCTTC; CDR3aa: CASSSLAGGNEQFF
d_gene: TRBD2; abundance: NA; v_gene: TRBV7-6; j_gene: TRBJ2-7; CDR3nt: TGTGCCAGCAGCTTTTTTAGCGGGAGGGCCGGGCACGAGCAGTACTTC; CDR3aa: CASSFFSGRAGHEQYF
d_gene: NA; abundance: NA; v_gene: TRBV30; j_gene: TRBJ2-1; CDR3nt: TGTGCCTGGAGTGAACGGCGGACCAATGAGCAGTTCTTC; CDR3aa: CAWSERRTNEQFF
d_gene: NA; abundance: NA; v_gene: TRBV5-1; j_gene: TRBJ2-7; CDR3nt: TGCGCCAGCAACCGGGGAGGGGGCTACGAGCAGTACTTC; CDR3aa: CASNRGGGYEQYF
d_gene: TRBD1; abundance: NA; v_gene: TRBV5-1; j_gene: TRBJ2-7; CDR3nt: TGCGCCAGCAGCTGGGACAGCCTCCACTACGAGCAGTACTTC; CDR3aa: CASSWDSLHYEQYF
d_gene: NA; abundance: NA; v_gene: TRBV6-5; j_gene: TRBJ1-4; CDR3nt: TGTGCCAGCAGTTACCGGGCAACTAATGAAAAACTGTTTTTT; CDR3aa: CASSYRATNEKLFF